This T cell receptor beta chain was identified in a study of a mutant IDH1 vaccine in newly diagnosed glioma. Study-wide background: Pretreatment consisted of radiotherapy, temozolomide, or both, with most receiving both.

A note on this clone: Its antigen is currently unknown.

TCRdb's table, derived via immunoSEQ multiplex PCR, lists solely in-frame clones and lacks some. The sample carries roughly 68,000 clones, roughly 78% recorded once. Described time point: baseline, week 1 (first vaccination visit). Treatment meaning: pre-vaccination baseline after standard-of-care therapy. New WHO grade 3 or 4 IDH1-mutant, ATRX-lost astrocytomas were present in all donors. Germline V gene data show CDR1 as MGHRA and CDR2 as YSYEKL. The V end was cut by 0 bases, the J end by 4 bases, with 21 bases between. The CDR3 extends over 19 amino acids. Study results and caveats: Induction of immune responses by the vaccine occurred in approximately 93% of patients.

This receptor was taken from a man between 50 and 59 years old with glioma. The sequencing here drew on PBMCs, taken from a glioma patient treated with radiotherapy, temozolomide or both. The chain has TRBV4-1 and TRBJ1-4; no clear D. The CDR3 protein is CASSQDPTRGVRVNEKLFF. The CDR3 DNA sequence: TGCGCCAGCAGCCAAGATCCTACTCGCGGGGTGAGGGTTAATGAAAAACTGTTTTTT.